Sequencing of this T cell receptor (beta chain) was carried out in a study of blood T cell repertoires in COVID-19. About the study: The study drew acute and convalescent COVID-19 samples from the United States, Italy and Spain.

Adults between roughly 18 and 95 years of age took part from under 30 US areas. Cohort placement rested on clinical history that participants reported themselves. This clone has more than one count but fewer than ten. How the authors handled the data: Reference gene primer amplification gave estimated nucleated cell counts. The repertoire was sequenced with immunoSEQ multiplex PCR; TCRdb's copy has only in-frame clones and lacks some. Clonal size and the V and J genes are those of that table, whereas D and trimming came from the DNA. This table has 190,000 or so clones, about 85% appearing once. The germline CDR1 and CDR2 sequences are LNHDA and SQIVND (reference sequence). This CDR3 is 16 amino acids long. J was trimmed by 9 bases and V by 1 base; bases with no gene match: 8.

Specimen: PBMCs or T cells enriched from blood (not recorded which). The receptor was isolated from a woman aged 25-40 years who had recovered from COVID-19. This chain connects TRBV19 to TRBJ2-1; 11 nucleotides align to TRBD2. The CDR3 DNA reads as TGTGCCAGTAGTATAGGCCTAGCGGGGGGCATCACTGAGCAGTTCTTC. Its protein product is CASSIGLAGGITEQFF.